What follows is one T cell receptor beta chain and its context. What it binds is unknown. The data belong to a study of CD8+CD57+ T cells in acquired aplastic anemia. For the study at large: Each DNA sample taken from sorted CD4+ and CD8+ cells came to approximately 3.2 ug on average.

Study-level findings and limits: Patients and healthy controls showed no significant CD8+ Simpson's diversity difference.

Genomic DNA templated the TCR beta VDJ and CDR3 profiling. Using its own MiXCR run on the reads, TCRdb lists one record per CDR3 protein. The table records 150,000 or so distinct CDR3 sequences, approximately 52% of them present only once. The V end lost 2 bases, the J end lost 7 bases, and 12 bases lay between the germline ends. The CDR3 contains 13 residues. Germline CDR1 and CDR2: SGHKS and YYEKEE (reference sequence). Patients picked for sequencing had shown CD8+CD57+ cell expansion detected by flow cytometry. The rearrangement joins TRBV5-5 to TRBJ1-1, with a weak D call TRBD1 (5 bases). The TCR sequence derives from a human donor with aplastic anemia. Sequencing was performed on sorted CD4+, CD8+, or CD8+CD57+ T cells (not recorded which) from PBMCs. Here the CDR3 reads CASSLSGRSEAFF. For the CDR3, the DNA is TGTGCCAGCAGCTTATCGGGACGAAGTGAAGCTTTCTTT.